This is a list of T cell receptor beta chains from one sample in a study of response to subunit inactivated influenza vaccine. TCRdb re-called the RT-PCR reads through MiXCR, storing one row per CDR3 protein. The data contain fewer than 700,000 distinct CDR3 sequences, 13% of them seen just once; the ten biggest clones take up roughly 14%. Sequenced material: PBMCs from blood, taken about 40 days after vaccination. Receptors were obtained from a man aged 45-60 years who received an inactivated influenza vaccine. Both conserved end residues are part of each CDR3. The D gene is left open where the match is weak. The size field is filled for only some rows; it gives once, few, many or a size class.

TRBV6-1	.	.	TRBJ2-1	TGTGCCAGCAGTGAAGAGAGGTCCTACAATGAGCAGTTCTTC	CASSEERSYNEQFF
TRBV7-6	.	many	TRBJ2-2	TGTGCCAGCAGCCCCGGGACACAGACCGGGGAGCTGTTTTTT	CASSPGTQTGELFF
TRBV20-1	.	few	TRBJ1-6	TGCAGTGCTAGAGATGGGTCAGTGGGGAATTCACCCCTCCACTTT	CSARDGSVGNSPLHF
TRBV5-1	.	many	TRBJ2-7	TGCGCCAGCAGCTTGGCCCATGGGACCTACGAGCAGTACTTC	CASSLAHGTYEQYF
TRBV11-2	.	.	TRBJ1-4	TGTGCCAGCAGCCTGACAGGCCTAGGCGAAAAACTGTTTTTT	CASSLTGLGEKLFF
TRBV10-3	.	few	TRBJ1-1	TGTGCCATCAGTGCGGGACCAAACACTGAAGCTTTCTTT	CAISAGPNTEAFF
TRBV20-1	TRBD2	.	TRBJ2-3	TGCAGTGCTAGAGTTCTAGCGGGACCTAGCACAGATACGCAGTATTTT	CSARVLAGPSTDTQYF
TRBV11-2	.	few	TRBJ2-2	TGTGCCACCCGCCAGGGCCTTGTGCTCCGGCCCCCAACCCGAAACACCGGGGAGCTGTTTTTT	CATRQGLVLRPPTRNTGELFF
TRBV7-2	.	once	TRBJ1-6	TGTGCCAGCAGCTTAGAGAGCCCCTATAATTCACCCCTCCACTTT	CASSLESPYNSPLHF
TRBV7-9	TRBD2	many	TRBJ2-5	TGTGCCAGCAGGACTAGCGCCCAAGAGACCCAGTACTTC	CASRTSAQETQYF
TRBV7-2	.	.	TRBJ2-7	TGTGCCAGCAGCTTGGGTACGGCTGCCCACGAGCAGTACTTC	CASSLGTAAHEQYF
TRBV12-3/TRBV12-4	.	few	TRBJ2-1	TGTGCCAGCAGTTATTCCGAGGGCCCCAATGAGCAGTTCTTC	CASSYSEGPNEQFF
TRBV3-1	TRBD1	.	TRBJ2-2	TGTGCCAGCAGCCAGGACAGGATCGTCACCGGGGAGCTGTTTTTT	CASSQDRIVTGELFF
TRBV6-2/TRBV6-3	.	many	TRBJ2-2	TGTGCCAGCAGCTTACCCCCGACAGCTTTGACCGGGGAGCTGTTTTTT	CASSLPPTALTGELFF
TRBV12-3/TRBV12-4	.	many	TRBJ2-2	TGTGCCAGCAGTGTGACCCCGGGGGAGCTGTTTTTT	CASSVTPGELFF
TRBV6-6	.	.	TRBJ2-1	TGTGCCAGCAGCCCTAGGGGCGGGGAGCAGTTCTTC	CASSPRGGEQFF
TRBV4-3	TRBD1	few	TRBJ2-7	TGCGCCAGCAGCCAAGGGGCTGCGGGACAGGGAGCCTACGAGCAGTACTTC	CASSQGAAGQGAYEQYF
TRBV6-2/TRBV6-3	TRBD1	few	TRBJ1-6	TGTGCCAGCAGTACAGGGGTTTCACCCCTCCACTTT	CASSTGVSPLHF
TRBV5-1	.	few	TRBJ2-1	TGCGCCAGCAGCTTGGGACTAGTCGTCCATGAGCAGTTCTTC	CASSLGLVVHEQFF
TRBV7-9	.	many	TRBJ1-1	TGTGCCAGCAGCTCCGGTCCACAGACTAGGAGCACTGAAGCTTTCTTT	CASSSGPQTRSTEAFF
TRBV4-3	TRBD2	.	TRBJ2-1	TGCGCCAGCAGCCATACCTTTAGCGGGGGGGCGAGGAATGAGCAGTTCTTC	CASSHTFSGGARNEQFF
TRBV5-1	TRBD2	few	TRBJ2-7	TGCGCCAGCAGCTACGGGACTAGCGGGGGAACCTACGAGCAGTACTTC	CASSYGTSGGTYEQYF
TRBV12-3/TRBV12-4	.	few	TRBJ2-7	TGTGCCAGCAGTTTTTGGGCTAGGTCGAGCTCCTACGAGCAGTACTTC	CASSFWARSSSYEQYF
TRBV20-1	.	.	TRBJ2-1	TGCAGTGCTAGAGATACCATGAAGAGTGGCTCCTACAATGAGCAGTTCTTC	CSARDTMKSGSYNEQFF
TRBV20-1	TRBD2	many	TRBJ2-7	TGCAGTGCTACCCACCTAGCGGACTACGAGCAGTACTTC	CSATHLADYEQYF
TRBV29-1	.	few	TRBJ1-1	TGCAGCGTTGGAAGAGGCAGCATAAACACTGAAGCTTTCTTT	CSVGRGSINTEAFF
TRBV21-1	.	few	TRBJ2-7	TGTGCCAGACCGACGGACAGGGTATCCGAGCAGTACTTC	CARPTDRVSEQYF
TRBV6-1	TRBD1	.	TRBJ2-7	TGTGCCAGCAGACCAGGACAGGGAACCTACGAGCAGTACTTC	CASRPGQGTYEQYF
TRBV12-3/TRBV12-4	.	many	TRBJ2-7	TGTGCCAGCAGTTTACGGCGGTGGAGGGCCTACGAGCAGTACTTC	CASSLRRWRAYEQYF
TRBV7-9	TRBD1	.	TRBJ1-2	TGTGCCAGCAGCCACGGACAGGGGGCTTTCTATGGCTACACCTTC	CASSHGQGAFYGYTF
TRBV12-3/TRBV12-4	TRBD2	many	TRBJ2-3	TGTGCCAGCAGTCCCCGGACTAGCGCCACAGATACGCAGTATTTT	CASSPRTSATDTQYF
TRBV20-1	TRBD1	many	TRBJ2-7	TGCAGTGCTAGCAAGGGACAGGGGGCTCGGAACGAGCAGTACTTC	CSASKGQGARNEQYF
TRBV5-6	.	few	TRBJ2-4	TGTGCCAGCAGTAGTGGGCTAGCCAAAAACATTCAGTACTTC	CASSSGLAKNIQYF
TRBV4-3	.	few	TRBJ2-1	TGCGCCAGCAGCCAAATGCTGATCAATGAGCAGTTCTTC	CASSQMLINEQFF
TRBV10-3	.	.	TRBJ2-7	TGTGCCATCAGTGAGTCGGGGGGCAGGGAGGCCGAGCAGTACTTC	CAISESGGREAEQYF
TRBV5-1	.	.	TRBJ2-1	TGCGCCAGCAGCGGAATCACTAGCAGGAGCTCCTACAATGAGCAGTTCTTC	CASSGITSRSSYNEQFF
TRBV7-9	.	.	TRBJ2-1	TGTGCCAGCAGCTTAGAGGTATGGGGCGATGAGCAGTTCTTC	CASSLEVWGDEQFF
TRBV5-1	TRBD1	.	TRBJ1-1	TGCGCCAGCAGCCGCGGACAGGGTTTTACTGAAGCTTTCTTT	CASSRGQGFTEAFF
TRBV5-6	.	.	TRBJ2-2	TGTGCCAGCAGCTTGGCCTTGACAGACACCGGGGAGCTGTTTTTT	CASSLALTDTGELFF
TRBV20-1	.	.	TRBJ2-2	TGCAGTGCTAGAGGTTTCCTAGCAGGCGGGGAGCTGTTTTTT	CSARGFLAGGELFF
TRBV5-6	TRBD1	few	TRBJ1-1	TGTGCCAGCAGCTGGGAGACAGGGGGCTACACTGAAGCTTTCTTT	CASSWETGGYTEAFF
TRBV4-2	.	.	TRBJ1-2	TGTGCCAGCAGCCAAGGCAGGGACAATGGCTACACCTTC	CASSQGRDNGYTF